This TCR beta chain was identified in a study of blood T cells in healthy people across ages. Findings and limits, study-wide: The fall in TCR beta diversity per million T cells was roughly linear with age.

This clonotype was recorded many times. Its antigen is undetermined. Primed by a sample-barcoded 5' primer and a J-beta primer mix, a second PCR proceeded for about 6 to 12 cycles. Each CDR3 protein is one row after TCRdb ran MiXCR on the 5' RACE reads. The sample has around 1,000,000 distinct CDR3 sequences; around 27% are singletons. V lost 3 bases, J lost 11 bases, and 14 bases lay in between. Germline V CDR1 and CDR2: SGDLS, YYNGEE. This CDR3 has 12 amino acids. Caucasian, healthy and from Russia, the donors were aged between 6 and 90. Donors each provided roughly 11 milliliters of peripheral blood. Extracted total RNA amounted to at least 5.5 micrograms for each sample. The sample was also linked to a second study, of T cells of mothers and their children.

Sequenced input: blood. The chain joins TRBV9 to TRBJ1-1; TRBD1 might be the D (5 bases). The sequence was obtained from a girl aged 2 to 9 in good health. CDR3 loop: CASSGLTDEAFF. In nucleotides, the CDR3 is TGTGCCAGCAGCGGATTGACAGATGAGGCTTTCTTT.